Listed below are T cell receptor beta chains from one sample, sequenced in a study of blood T cell repertoires in COVID-19. Some clones are missing from TCRdb's copy, which holds only in-frame ones; the method was immunoSEQ multiplex PCR. The sample consists of 200,000 to 250,000 clones, around 80% of them appearing once. The material sequenced was peripheral blood. The receptors derive from a woman between 40 and 50 years old with active or convalescent COVID-19. Each CDR3 is given with its conserved first and last residue. The D gene is left open where the match is weak. Clone size is shown for a subset of rows, as once, few, many or a class of expanded clone.

TRBJ2-4	-	TRBV11-2	-	TGTGCCAGCAGGGCGCCGGGAAACATTCAGTACTTC	CASRAPGNIQYF
TRBJ2-1	-	TRBV19	-	TGTGCCAGTAGTAACCCCGGCTTAGCGAATGAGCAGTTCTTC	CASSNPGLANEQFF
TRBJ1-6	TRBD1	TRBV23-1	-	TGCGCCAGCAGTCAGCTCGAGGGACAGGGCTATGGTCCCCTCCACTTT	CASSQLEGQGYGPLHF
TRBJ1-1	-	TRBV6-1	-	TGTGCCAGCAGTGAAGCTACCCACAGGAACACTGAAGCTTTCTTT	CASSEATHRNTEAFF
TRBJ1-6	-	TRBV12-3/TRBV12-4	-	TGTGCCAGCAAGGACAGCGATAATTCACCCCTCCACTTT	CASKDSDNSPLHF
TRBJ2-1	TRBD2	TRBV7-3	-	TGTGCCAGCAGCACCGGGACGGGGGGAGAGCAGTTCTTC	CASSTGTGGEQFF
TRBJ2-3	TRBD2	TRBV7-9	once	TGTGCCAGCAGCTTAGTCCTAGCGGGGGCCTACACAGATACGCAGTATTTT	CASSLVLAGAYTDTQYF
TRBJ2-3	-	TRBV5-6	-	TGTGCCAGCAGCTTGGTTTTTCGGGGAGGTTCTACAGATACGCAGTATTTT	CASSLVFRGGSTDTQYF
TRBJ2-1	TRBD2	TRBV3-1/TRBV3-2	-	TGTGCCAGCAGCACCTTGGCGGGGGAGGGGAATGAGCAGTTCTTC	CASSTLAGEGNEQFF
TRBJ2-7	-	TRBV6-4	-	TGTGCCAGCAGTGATCGGAGGGACCACGATCTAAGCTCCTACGAGCAGTACTTC	CASSDRRDHDLSSYEQYF
TRBJ2-3	-	TRBV6-2/TRBV6-3	-	TGTGCCAGCAGTTACTCGAGTACCTACACAGATACGCAGTATTTT	CASSYSSTYTDTQYF
TRBJ1-1	TRBD1	TRBV2	few	TGTGCCAGCAGATATCAGGGGGCTGAAGCTTTCTTT	CASRYQGAEAFF
TRBJ2-1	TRBD1	TRBV10-1	-	TGCGCCAGCAGCAAAGGGGCAGGGGGCCACAATGAGCAGTTCTTC	CASSKGAGGHNEQFF
TRBJ2-3	-	TRBV2	-	TGTGCCAGCAGCGGTATTCCGGGGGAACGGGGTACGCAGTATTTT	CASSGIPGERGTQYF
TRBJ2-3	TRBD2	TRBV5-6	-	TGTGCCAGCAGCTCAATAGGACTAGCGGGGGGTCAGGGAGATACGCAGTATTTT	CASSSIGLAGGQGDTQYF
TRBJ2-3	-	TRBV4-1	-	TGCGCCAGCAGCCAAGTTGAGCGGTCTAGCACAGATACGCAGTATTTT	CASSQVERSSTDTQYF
TRBJ2-5	TRBD1	TRBV27	-	TGTGCCAGCAGTTTATTAGGACAGGAAGAGACCCAGTACTTC	CASSLLGQEETQYF
TRBJ1-2	-	TRBV28	-	TGTGCCAGCAGTTTAAGGGACCGTAGGGGGACCTATGGCTACACCTTC	CASSLRDRRGTYGYTF
TRBJ1-6	TRBD1	TRBV19	-	TGTGCCAGTAAACTGCAGGGGGATAATCTTTCACCCCTCCACTTT	CASKLQGDNLSPLHF
TRBJ1-2	-	TRBV9	-	TGTGCCAGCAGCGCCAGTAAACAGGGCCCCTATGGCTACACCTTC	CASSASKQGPYGYTF
TRBJ2-1	TRBD1	TRBV15	many	TGTGCCACCAGCAGGGGACAGGGGAATGAGCAGTTCTTC	CATSRGQGNEQFF
TRBJ1-4	-	TRBV27	-	TGTGCCAGCAGTTCCTATCTCGACAGAAATGAAAAACTGTTTTTT	CASSSYLDRNEKLFF
TRBJ2-2	-	TRBV11-3	-	TGTGCCAGCAGCTTAACTAGCCCGAGCACCGGGGAGCTGTTTTTT	CASSLTSPSTGELFF
TRBJ2-1	TRBD2	TRBV10-2	-	TGCGCCAGCATCCAGCGGGGGGGCTTGAATGAGCAGTTCTTC	CASIQRGGLNEQFF
TRBJ2-3	-	TRBV24-1	-	TGTGCCACCAGTGAGCCACGGGGGACTGGCACAGATACGCAGTATTTT	CATSEPRGTGTDTQYF
TRBJ1-6	-	TRBV27	-	TGTGCCAGCAGTTTATCCCCCATCTCACCCCTCCACTTT	CASSLSPISPLHF
TRBJ2-7	TRBD1	TRBV28	-	TGTGCCAGCAGTTTGCGACCAGGACAGGGGGGAACCTACGAGCAGTACTTC	CASSLRPGQGGTYEQYF
TRBJ1-1	TRBD1	TRBV7-3	-	TGTGCCAGCAGCCGGACAGGGCTCACTGAAGCTTTCTTT	CASSRTGLTEAFF
TRBJ2-1	TRBD2	TRBV24-1	once	TGTGCCACCAGTGGCTCGACTAGCGGCGAACGGAATGAGCAGTTCTTC	CATSGSTSGERNEQFF
TRBJ1-1	-	TRBV3-1/TRBV3-2	once	TGTGCCAGCAGCCAAGTGGAGGCGGACACTGAAGCTTTCTTT	CASSQVEADTEAFF
TRBJ1-1	-	TRBV5-8	-	TGTGCCAGCAGCTTGGCCTCCCCCGGGGGGAACACTGAAGCTTTCTTT	CASSLASPGGNTEAFF
TRBJ1-2	-	TRBV9	-	TGTGCCAGCAGCGTAAAGGAGACAGGCAACTATGGCTACACCTTC	CASSVKETGNYGYTF
TRBJ1-1	-	TRBV5-1	-	TGCGCCAGCAGCTTGGCCGGGGTGACTGAAGCTTTCTTT	CASSLAGVTEAFF